This TCR beta chain was obtained from a study of blood T cells in healthy people across ages (dated by TCRdb to 2014 to 2015). About the investigation overall: Template switching captured roughly one uniquely barcoded TCR beta cDNA molecule per two T cells in model experiments. Using deep sequencing normalized with unique cDNA molecular identifiers, the study measured how TCR beta repertoire diversity changes with age. Four age groups were formed from the donors: young (average around 15 years), middle-aged (approximately 40), aged (around 68) and long-lived (approximately 80). The study analyzed two additional independent replicas of 1 million unique cDNA reads from the same blood draw for two donors, one aged 18 to 30 and one aged 80 or older. Study-level results and caveats: Because the CMV infection status of the donors was unknown, age-related changes in expanded clonotypes may potentially have been confounded. Compared with the aged group, the long-lived group had more naive CD4+ T cells, fewer expanded clones and increased TCR diversity, suggesting age selection. Estimates of total diversity based on one million sequenced T cells were considered lower bounds and underestimates. As age increased, observed TCR beta diversity per million T cells dropped in a roughly linear way, and a significant reduction was already evident by age 40. Since profiling was done on bulk unsorted PBMCs, naive and antigen-experienced compartments could not be conclusively compared. There was a strong correlation between observed TCR beta diversity and the percentage of naive T cells measured by flow cytometry.

From a lookup of the germline V gene, CDR1 and CDR2 are SGDLS and YYNGEE. Reading from cysteine to phenylalanine, the CDR3 counts 15 amino acids. Only the CDR3 part of the read is kept: 45 bases, read in frame from the first base. V is pared back by 0 bases and J by 4 bases, with 11 bases lying between the germline termini. The donors were roughly 39 Caucasian individuals from Russia, aged 6 to 90 years, who were systemically healthy. Ten milliliters of peripheral blood were drawn from each donor into EDTA-treated Vacutainer tubes. PBMCs were isolated by Ficoll-Paque density-gradient centrifugation, with at least 6 million obtained per sample. Total RNA was extracted from PBMCs with Trizol reagent, with at least 6 micrograms obtained per sample. Naive CD45RAhigh/CD27high T cell percentages were measured by flow cytometry on a PBMC aliquot from every donor. The library was made by 5' RACE. Sequencing used an Illumina HiSeq 2500. A second PCR of roughly 7 to 11 cycles was run with a J-beta primer mix and a sample-barcoded 5' primer. Each TCR beta cDNA molecule received a unique molecular identifier from a template-switch 5' adaptor carrying 12 random nucleotides. Each sample yielded at least 3 million CDR3-containing paired-end reads. First-strand cDNA was synthesized from all RNA with the Mint cDNA synthesis kit, primed by a TRBC-specific oligonucleotide. All cDNA was treated with uracil-DNA glycosylase and then went through a first 18-cycle PCR with the universal primers M1SS and BC2_uni_R. Turning to the authors' computational methods: For normalization, 1 million high-quality reads, each with a distinct molecular identifier, were randomly selected from each sample. Reads sharing molecular identifiers were discarded rather than binned into consensus sequences. CDR3 identification, clonotype clustering and error correction used MiTCR with a Q25 quality threshold and the strictest error-elimination algorithm. A nonparametric unseen species model with Euler transformation was used to estimate a lower bound on total TCR beta diversity. TCRdb redid the processing of the public reads, applying fastp at Q25 and MiXCR, and retained in-frame beta chains. Every CDR3 protein is listed once, alongside the most common genes and DNA of its rows. The V and J calls follow TCRdb's processing rather than the paper's. The sample table contains just under 550,000 distinct CDR3 sequences; only one count was recorded for about 25% of them. The ten largest clones take up 7.5% to 9% of the sample.

Only a few counts were recorded for this clonotype. Its specific antigen is unknown. No clone much larger than this one lies a single base away; base qualities are absent. The sample was also linked to a second study, of T cells of mothers and their children. From the second report: The donors were nine systemically healthy Caucasian individuals, made up of three mothers and their six children. cDNA synthesis used all of the extracted RNA, with around 1.5 ug of RNA in each 15 ul reaction. In the second PCR, the M1S primer introduced both the sample barcodes and 2-4 random nucleotides. Over 10 million TCR beta CDR3 reads came from each mother, compared with some 3 million reads from each child. TCR recombination output is similarly shaped by thymic selection in related and unrelated pairs, with a minor effect exerted by inherited differences. Normalized repertoire overlap in related mother-child pairs was always slightly higher than in unrelated mother-child pairs, but the difference was never significant. No persistent microchimeric T cell clones were detected, at a sensitivity of approximately 100 clones per million clonotypes. To look for features that set related mother-child pairs apart from unrelated individuals, the researchers ran deep NGS to compare the TCR beta repertoires of mothers and children. The mean age was around 40 +/- 4 years for the mothers and about 12 +/- 4 years for the children. After adapters were ligated using NEBNext reagents, the libraries underwent 100+100 nt paired-end sequencing on an Illumina HiSeq 2000. To avoid cross-contamination, the mother libraries and the child libraries were prepared a month apart and sequenced in separate runs. Each donor had between roughly 450,000 and 2,100,000 distinct TCR beta clonotypes identified. Naive TCR beta clonotypes were estimated from low-frequency clonotypes matched to each donor's FACS-determined naive share, without sorting.

Recombination connected TRBV9 to TRBJ1-3; the D gene remains uncertain. The receptor comes from a boy aged 5-17 years in good health. The material sequenced was blood. The DNA is TGTGCCAGCAGCGTAGATCAGTTGGGGGGAAACACCATATATTTT. This translates into CASSVDQLGGNTIYF.